This entry lists 4 T cell receptor beta chains sequenced from one sample in a study of shared clonotypes between healthy human individuals. Using immunoSEQ multiplex PCR, the repertoire was profiled, and TCRdb retains in-frame clones only, with some absent. The sample includes approximately 92,000 clones, 68% of them seen just once. The sequenced sample was memory CD8+ T cells sorted from blood. Specified subset: CD45RO+ cells pooled with CCR7-negative TemRA cells. These TCRs come from a man between 25 and 39 years old in good health.

The rearrangement links TRBV13 to TRBJ2-5, with TRBD2 matching 9 bases. The CDR3 runs 15 residues. J lost 1 base, V lost 3 bases, and 3 bases had no gene match. The germline CDR1 and CDR2 sequences are PRHDT and FYEKMQ (reference sequence). The CDR3 nucleotides read TGTGCCAGCAGCTTGCGGACTAGCGCCCAAGAGACCCAGTACTTC. Its translation is CASSLRTSAQETQYF.

This clone came up many times. In the same sample, other DNA sequences code for this CDR3. The V call is TRBV6-4, the J call TRBJ2-1, with 11 nucleotides matching TRBD1. Trimming took 4 bases from V and 3 from J; bases not matched to a gene: 2. CDR3 length: 15 amino acids. CDR1 MRHNA and CDR2 SNTAGT come from the germline V gene. As DNA, the CDR3 is TGTGCCAGCAGTGCCGGGACAGGGGGCTACAATGAGCAGTTCTTC. Translation: CASSAGTGGYNEQFF.

This chain uses TRBV4-3 with TRBJ2-7, with D possibly being TRBD1 (6 bases). Germline CDR1 LGHNA, CDR2 YSLEER. V dropped 2 bases and J dropped 0 bases, with 14 bases sitting between them. The CDR3 consists of 16 residues. In DNA form, the CDR3 reads TGCGCCAGCAGCCAATATACACCAGGGGACTCCTACGAGCAGTACTTC. This codes for CASSQYTPGDSYEQYF.

The rearrangement uses TRBV5-1 and TRBJ2-1; D ambiguous. V lost 4 bases and J lost 6, with 8 bases in between. From germline, CDR1 is SGHRS and CDR2 YFSETQ. CDR3 size: 12 residues. This CDR3 reads CASSDDTNEQFF. The DNA of the CDR3 is TGCGCCAGCAGCGATGATACCAATGAGCAGTTCTTC. Full variable domain (missing parts from reference TRBV5-1 and TRBJ2-1): KAGVTQTPRYLIKTRGQQVTLSCSPISGHRSVSWYQQTPGQGLQFLFEYFSETQRNKGNFPGRFSGRQFSNSRSEMNVSTLELGDSALYLCASSDDTNEQFFGPGTRLTVL.